The present TCR beta chain was sequenced within a study of shared clonotypes between healthy human individuals. In the study overall: Per-donor plates numbered three CD4 naive, three CD4 memory, two CD8 naive and one CD8 memory.

Clones were read by immunoSEQ multiplex PCR, and TCRdb kept only the in-frame ones, dropping some. The sample gives about 1 million clones, around 76% of which show up once; roughly 1.4% is in the top ten. The V gene's germline CDR1 is GTSNPN and CDR2 SVGIG (reference sequence). The V end was cut by 5 bases, the J end by 3 bases, with 13 bases between. The CDR3 has 14 amino acids. Whole-study results and caveats: The four-donor shared clonotypes exceeded non-shared clonotypes in generation probability, with non-shared ones scoring lower.

Remarks on this clone: Its specificity is unknown.

This chain links TRBV30 with TRBJ1-4, with D perhaps TRBD1 (6 bases). Sequencing was done on a sample of memory CD4+ T cells sorted from blood. The subset: CD45RA-negative fraction. The TCR originated in a man aged 18 to 30 in good health. In DNA, the CDR3 is TGTGCCTGGGGCATAGGGGGGTCTAATGAAAAACTGTTTTTT. Its protein is CAWGIGGSNEKLFF. Full variable domain (missing parts from reference TRBV30 and TRBJ1-4): SQTIHQWPATLVQPVGSPLSLECTVEGTSNPNLYWYRQAAGRGLQLLFYSVGIGQISSEVPQNLSASRPQDRQFILSSKKLLLSDSGFYLCAWGIGGSNEKLFFGSGTQLSVL.